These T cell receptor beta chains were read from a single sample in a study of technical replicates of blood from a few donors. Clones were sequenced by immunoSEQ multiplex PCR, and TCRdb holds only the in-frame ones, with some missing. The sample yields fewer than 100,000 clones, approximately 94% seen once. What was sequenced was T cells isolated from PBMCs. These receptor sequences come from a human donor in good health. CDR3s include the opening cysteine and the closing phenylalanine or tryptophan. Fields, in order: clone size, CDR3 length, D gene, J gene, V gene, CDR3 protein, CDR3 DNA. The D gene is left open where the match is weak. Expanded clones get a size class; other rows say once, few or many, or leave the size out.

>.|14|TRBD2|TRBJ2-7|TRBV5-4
CASSASGSHDEQYF
TGTGCCAGCAGCGCCAGCGGGAGTCACGACGAGCAGTACTTC
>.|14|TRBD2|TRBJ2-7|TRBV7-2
CASSSREGRREQYF
TGTGCCAGCAGCTCCCGGGAGGGCCGGCGGGAGCAGTACTTC
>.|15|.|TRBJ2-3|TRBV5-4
CASSPEGAGGDTQYF
TGTGCCAGCAGTCCTGAAGGGGCAGGAGGGGATACGCAGTATTTT
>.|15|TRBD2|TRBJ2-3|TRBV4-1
CASSQRTRSPDTQYF
TGCGCCAGCAGCCAGAGGACTAGGTCGCCAGATACGCAGTATTTT
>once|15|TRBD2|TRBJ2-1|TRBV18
CASSSISGTADEQFF
TGTGCCAGCTCATCGATTAGCGGGACGGCGGATGAGCAGTTCTTC
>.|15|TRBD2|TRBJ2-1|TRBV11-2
CASSSSGSNYNEQFF
TGTGCCAGCAGCTCTAGCGGGAGTAACTACAATGAGCAGTTCTTC
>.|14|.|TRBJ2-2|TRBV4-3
CASSQDLNTGELFF
TGCGCCAGCAGCCAGGACTTAAACACCGGGGAGCTGTTTTTT
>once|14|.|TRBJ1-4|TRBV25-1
CASSDVASSEKLFF
TGTGCCAGCAGTGATGTTGCCAGTTCGGAAAAACTGTTTTTT
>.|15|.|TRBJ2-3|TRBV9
CASSVDLARTDTQYF
TGTGCCAGCAGCGTAGACCTAGCGCGCACAGATACGCAGTATTTT
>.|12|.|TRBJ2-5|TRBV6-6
CASGAAQETQYF
TGTGCCAGCGGGGCGGCCCAAGAGACCCAGTACTTC
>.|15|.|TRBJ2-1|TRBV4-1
CASSQGREPYNEQFF
TGCGCCAGCAGCCAAGGGAGAGAACCCTACAATGAGCAGTTCTTC
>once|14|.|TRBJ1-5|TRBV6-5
CASSYRGLNQPQHF
TGTGCCAGCAGTTACAGGGGACTCAATCAGCCCCAGCATTTT
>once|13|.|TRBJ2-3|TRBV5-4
CASTPAETNTQYF
TGTGCCAGCACCCCTGCGGAGACGAATACGCAGTATTTT
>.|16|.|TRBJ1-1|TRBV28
CASSPYSGASNTEAFF
TGTGCCAGCAGTCCCTATTCAGGGGCCTCGAACACTGAAGCTTTCTTT
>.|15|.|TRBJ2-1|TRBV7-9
CASSSGHGGPEEQFF
TGTGCCAGCAGCTCGGGACACGGGGGGCCTGAGGAGCAGTTCTTC
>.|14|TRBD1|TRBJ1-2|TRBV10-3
CAISGQGSFGGYTF
TGTGCCATCAGTGGACAGGGAAGTTTTGGTGGCTACACCTTC
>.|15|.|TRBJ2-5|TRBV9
CASSVHDREQETQYF
TGTGCCAGCAGCGTACATGACAGAGAACAAGAGACCCAGTACTTC
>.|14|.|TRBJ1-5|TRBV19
CASSIGRASQPQHF
TGTGCCAGTAGTATTGGCAGGGCCAGTCAGCCCCAGCATTTT
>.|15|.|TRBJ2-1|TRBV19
CASSIDLVIYNEQFF
TGTGCCAGTAGTATAGATTTAGTTATCTACAATGAGCAGTTCTTC
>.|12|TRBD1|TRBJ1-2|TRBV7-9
CASSNKQGAVFF
TGTGCCAGCAGCAACAAACAGGGGGCCGTATTTTTC
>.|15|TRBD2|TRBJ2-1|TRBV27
CATQLRGGSYNEQFF
TGTGCCACCCAACTACGGGGGGGCTCCTACAATGAGCAGTTCTTC
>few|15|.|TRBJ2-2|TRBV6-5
CASSYFAANTGELFF
TGTGCCAGCAGTTACTTCGCGGCGAACACCGGGGAGCTGTTTTTT
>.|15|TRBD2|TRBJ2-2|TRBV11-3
CASSSRTSGTGELFF
TGTGCCAGCAGCTCCCGGACTAGCGGAACCGGGGAGCTGTTTTTT
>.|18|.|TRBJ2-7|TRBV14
CASSQGIRKGRRGYEQYF
TGTGCCAGCAGCCAAGGTATCCGGAAAGGCAGGAGAGGGTACGAGCAGTACTTC
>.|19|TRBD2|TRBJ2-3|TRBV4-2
CASSQDPLAGGGSTDTQYF
TGTGCCAGCAGCCAAGATCCCCTAGCGGGAGGTGGATCAACAGATACGCAGTATTTT
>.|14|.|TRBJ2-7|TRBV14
CASSKGLIPYEQYF
TGTGCCAGCAGCAAGGGACTGATTCCCTACGAGCAGTACTTC
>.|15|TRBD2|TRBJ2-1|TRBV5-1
CASSLELAGDNEQFF
TGCGCCAGCAGCTTGGAACTAGCGGGAGACAATGAGCAGTTCTTC
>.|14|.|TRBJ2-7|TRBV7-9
CASSLTGEAPEQYF
TGTGCCAGCAGCTTAACAGGGGAGGCTCCCGAGCAGTACTTC
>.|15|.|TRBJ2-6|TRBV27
CASAPTRAGANVLTF
TGTGCCAGCGCGCCTACTAGGGCTGGGGCCAACGTCCTGACTTTC
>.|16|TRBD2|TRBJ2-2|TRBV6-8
CASTLNKRETTGELFF
TGTGCCAGCACCTTGAATAAGCGGGAGACCACCGGGGAGCTGTTTTTT
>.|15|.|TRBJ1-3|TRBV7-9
CASSLETAGQYTIYF
TGTGCCAGCAGCTTAGAAACGGCAGGACAGTACACCATATATTTT
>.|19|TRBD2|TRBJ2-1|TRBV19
CASRSIAGGNSGSYNEQFF
TGTGCCAGTAGAAGTATAGCGGGAGGAAATTCCGGCTCCTACAATGAGCAGTTCTTC
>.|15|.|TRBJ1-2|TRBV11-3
CASSLDRGLNYGYTF
TGTGCCAGCAGCTTAGACAGGGGCCTTAACTATGGCTACACCTTC
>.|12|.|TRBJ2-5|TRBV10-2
CASPTSLETQYF
TGCGCCAGCCCTACTAGCTTGGAGACCCAGTACTTC
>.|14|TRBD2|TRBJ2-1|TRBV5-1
CASRGLEGFNEQFF
TGCGCCAGCCGAGGACTAGAAGGCTTCAATGAGCAGTTCTTC
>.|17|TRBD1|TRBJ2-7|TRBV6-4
CARREKVGRGRSYEQYF
TGTGCCCGACGGGAAAAGGTTGGCAGGGGGCGATCCTACGAGCAGTACTTC
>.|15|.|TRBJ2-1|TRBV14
CASSQGASDLNEQFF
TGTGCCAGCAGCCAAGGGGCTAGCGATTTAAATGAGCAGTTCTTC
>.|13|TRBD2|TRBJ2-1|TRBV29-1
CSVVLADYNEQFF
TGCAGCGTTGTACTAGCGGACTACAATGAGCAGTTCTTC
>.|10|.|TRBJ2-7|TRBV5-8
CATSSSEQYF
TGTGCCACCTCCTCTTCCGAGCAGTACTTC
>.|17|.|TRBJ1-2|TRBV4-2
CASSPSMDGESGYGYTF
TGTGCCAGCAGCCCCAGTATGGACGGGGAGTCGGGCTATGGCTACACCTTC
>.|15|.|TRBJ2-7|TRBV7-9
CASSVGGGGGYEQYF
TGTGCCAGCAGCGTCGGGGGAGGGGGGGGCTACGAGCAGTACTTC
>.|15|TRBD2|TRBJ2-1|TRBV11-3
CASSSGLSSYNEQFF
TGTGCCAGCAGCTCGGGACTATCGAGTTACAATGAGCAGTTCTTC
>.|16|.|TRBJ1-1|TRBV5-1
CASSPAAIVMNTEAFF
TGCGCCAGCAGCCCCGCTGCGATAGTAATGAACACTGAAGCTTTCTTT
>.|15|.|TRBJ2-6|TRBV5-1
CASSFPSSGANVLTF
TGCGCCAGCAGCTTCCCATCCTCTGGGGCCAACGTCCTGACTTTC
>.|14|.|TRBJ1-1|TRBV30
CAWNEGGEGSTAFF
TGTGCCTGGAACGAAGGGGGGGAGGGATCGACCGCTTTCTTT
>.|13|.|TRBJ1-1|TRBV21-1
CASSLRLNCEAFF
TGTGCCAGCAGCTTACGATTAAACTGTGAAGCTTTCTTT
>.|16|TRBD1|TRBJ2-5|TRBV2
CASSVQDREIQETQYF
TGTGCCAGCAGTGTGCAGGACAGGGAAATCCAAGAGACCCAGTACTTC
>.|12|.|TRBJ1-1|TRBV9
CASSVGGTEAFF
TGTGCCAGCAGCGTGGGGGGCACTGAAGCTTTCTTT